Shown below are 7 T cell receptor beta chains from a single sample sequenced in a study of cytomegalovirus exposure and HLA in healthy donors. Primers: 60 Vbeta forward and 13 Jbeta reverse. Measured with immunoSEQ multiplex PCR; TCRdb has only the in-frame clones, and not every one. Of around 190,000 clones in the sample, around 82% were seen once. The sample taken for sequencing was PBMCs. These TCRs come from a woman between 25 and 40 years old in good health and CMV-seropositive.

The chain joins TRBV11-3 to TRBJ2-2; possibly TRBD2 for D (6 bases). The CDR3 is 14 residues long. CDR1 and CDR2 (germline): SGHNT, YENEEA. V was cut by 1 base and J by 3 bases, with 6 bases left in between. The CDR3 here is CASSLGGDTGELFF. In nucleotides, the CDR3 is TGTGCCAGCAGCTTAGGGGGGGACACCGGGGAGCTGTTTTTT.

This clone was picked up one time. The chain carries TRBV5-1 and TRBJ2-7; 12 nucleotides agree with TRBD2. V lost 0 bases, J lost 3 bases, and 1 base stayed unmatched. Germline values: CDR1 SGHRS, CDR2 YFSETQ. CDR3 length: 15 residues. The CDR3 DNA reads TGCGCCAGCAGCTTGGGGACTAGCGGGATCTACGAGCAGTACTTC. Protein: CASSLGTSGIYEQYF.

The chain uses TRBV19 and TRBJ1-2; TRBD1 might be the D (6 bases). Germline V gene sequence: CDR1 LNHDA, CDR2 SQIVND (reference sequence). The CDR3 contains 13 residues. The ends were cut back, 3 bases at V and 6 bases at J, with 11 bases in the middle. For the CDR3, the DNA is TGTGCCAGTAGTATCCAGGGGCTGGATGGCTACACCTTC. Translated: CASSIQGLDGYTF.

The V gene is TRBV4-3, the J gene TRBJ1-1, with TRBD1 as a possible D gene (5 bases). CDR3 length: 12 residues. The V gene's germline CDR1 is LGHNA and CDR2 YSLEER. The V gene lost 2 bases and the J gene lost 7 bases, with 8 bases spanning the gap. Here the CDR3 DNA reads TGCGCCAGCAGCCAATGGCAGGGTGAAGCTTTCTTT. Amino acid sequence: CASSQWQGEAFF.

The chain joins TRBV10-3 to TRBJ1-5, with a weak D call TRBD1 (5 bases). The CDR3 is 14 amino acids. Trimming cost V 4 bases and J 5 bases, with 12 bases left between them. Germline CDR1 ENHRY, CDR2 SYGVKD. CDR3 DNA sequence: TGTGCCATCAGTGCCCCCGGGGGGTATCAGCCCCAGCATTTT. Protein sequence: CAISAPGGYQPQHF.

The chain recombines TRBV9 with TRBJ1-2; D unresolved. The CDR3 is 14 residues long. From germline, CDR1 is SGDLS and CDR2 YYNGEE. Trimming pared 0 bases from V and 4 bases from J, leaving 10 bases between. The DNA for the CDR3 is TGTGCCAGCAGCGTAGGCTCAGGATCCTATGGCTACACCTTC. This gives the protein CASSVGSGSYGYTF.

This clone came up a few times. The rearrangement uses TRBV7-2 and TRBJ2-7, with TRBD1 matching over 9 bases. The CDR3 is 13 amino acids. Per the germline V gene, CDR1 is SGHTA and CDR2 is FQGNSA. With 6 bases clipped from V and 7 bases from J, the junction kept 7 bases outside the gene matches. The CDR3 bases are TGTGCCAGCAGTTACTCGGACAGGGGTGAGCAGTACTTC. Its protein is CASSYSDRGEQYF.